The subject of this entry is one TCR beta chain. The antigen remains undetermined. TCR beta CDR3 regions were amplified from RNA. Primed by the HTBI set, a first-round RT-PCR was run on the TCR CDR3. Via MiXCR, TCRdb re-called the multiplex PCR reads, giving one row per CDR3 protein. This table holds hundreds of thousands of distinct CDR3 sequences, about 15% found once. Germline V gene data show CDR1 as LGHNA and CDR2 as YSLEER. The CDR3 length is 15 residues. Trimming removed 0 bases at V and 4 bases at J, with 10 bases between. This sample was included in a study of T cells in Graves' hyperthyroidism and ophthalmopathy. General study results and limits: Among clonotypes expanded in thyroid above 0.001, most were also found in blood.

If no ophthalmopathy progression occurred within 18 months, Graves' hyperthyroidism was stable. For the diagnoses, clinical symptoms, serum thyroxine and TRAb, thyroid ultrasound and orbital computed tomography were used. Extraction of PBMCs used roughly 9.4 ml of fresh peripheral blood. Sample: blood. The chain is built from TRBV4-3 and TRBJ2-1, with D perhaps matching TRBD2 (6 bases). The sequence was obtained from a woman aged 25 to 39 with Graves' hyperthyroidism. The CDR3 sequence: CASSQDERVYNEQFF. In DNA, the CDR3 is TGCGCCAGCAGCCAAGATGAGCGGGTTTACAATGAGCAGTTCTTC.